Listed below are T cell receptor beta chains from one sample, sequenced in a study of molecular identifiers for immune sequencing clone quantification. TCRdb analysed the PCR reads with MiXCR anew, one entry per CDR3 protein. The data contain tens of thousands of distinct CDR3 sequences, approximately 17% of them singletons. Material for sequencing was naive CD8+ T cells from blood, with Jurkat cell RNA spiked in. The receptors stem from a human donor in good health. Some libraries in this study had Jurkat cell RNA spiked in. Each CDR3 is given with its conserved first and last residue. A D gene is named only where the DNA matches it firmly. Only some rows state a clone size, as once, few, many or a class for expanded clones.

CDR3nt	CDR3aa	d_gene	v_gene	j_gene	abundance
TGTGCCAGTAGTCCCAACGATCCTAGCGGGGGGGGCACAGATACGCAGTATTTT	CASSPNDPSGGGTDTQYF	TRBD2	TRBV19	TRBJ2-3	few
TGCGCCAGCAGCCTGATTGAGAGCGGGGGGGGGTACGAGCAGTACTTC	CASSLIESGGGYEQYF	TRBD2	TRBV5-1	TRBJ2-7	many
TGCGCCAGCAGTCAGAACCCGGGCCCCAGCACAGATACGCAGTATTTT	CASSQNPGPSTDTQYF	.	TRBV4-1	TRBJ2-3	many
TGTGCCAGCAGTTTAGAAGGGGCAGGTCAGCCCCAGCATTTT	CASSLEGAGQPQHF	.	TRBV27	TRBJ1-5	many
TGTGCCATAACCGGGACAGGGAGCAATCAGCCCCGGCATTTT	CAITGTGSNQPRHF	TRBD1	TRBV27	TRBJ1-5	few
TGTGCTAGTGCTAGCGGGATTACGACGGGAGATACGCAGTATTTT	CASASGITTGDTQYF	TRBD2	TRBV12-5	TRBJ2-3	many
TGTGCCATCAGTGAGAAGGGGGTGACAGATACGCAGTATTTT	CAISEKGVTDTQYF	.	TRBV10-3	TRBJ2-3	many
TGTGCCAGCAGCCAAGTTCCGGGGGGTTGGTACGAGCAGTACTTC	CASSQVPGGWYEQYF	TRBD2	TRBV3-1	TRBJ2-7	many
TGCGCCAGCAGCCAAGTCAACGTGCCGGAAAACACCATACATTTT	CASSQVNVPENTIHF	.	TRBV4-1	TRBJ1-3	.
TGTGCCAGTTTACCCCCCGGGGGCCCTACCGGGGAGCTGTTTTTT	CASLPPGGPTGELFF	.	TRBV25-1	TRBJ2-2	many
TGCGCCAGCAGCCAAGATAGTACAGATGAGCAGTTCTTC	CASSQDSTDEQFF	.	TRBV4-3	TRBJ2-1	many
TGTGCCAGCAGCTCGGACGTTTCGGCGCTCGAGCAGTACTTC	CASSSDVSALEQYF	.	TRBV7-9	TRBJ2-7	many
TGTGCCAGCAACGTAGACGGCACAGATACACAGTATTTT	CASNVDGTDTQYF	.	TRBV9	TRBJ2-3	.
TGCGCCAGCAGACACGAGGGGACGCACACTGAAGCTTTCTTT	CASRHEGTHTEAFF	.	TRBV4-1	TRBJ1-1	many
TGTGCCAGCCATCTGGGGGTCGGAATTCCCACTGAAGCTTTCTTT	CASHLGVGIPTEAFF	.	TRBV6-5	TRBJ1-1	many
TGTGCCAGCAGCGATACTAGCGGGAGGGCGGAGACCCAGTACTTC	CASSDTSGRAETQYF	TRBD2	TRBV5-4	TRBJ2-5	.
TGTGCCAGCAGGGGGTATCAGCCCCAGCATTTT	CASRGYQPQHF	.	TRBV6-1	TRBJ1-5	many
TGTGCCAGCAGCGGCAATAGCGGGAGGGCCGGACTCGAGCAGTACTTC	CASSGNSGRAGLEQYF	TRBD2	TRBV5-4	TRBJ2-7	few
TGTGCCACCAGCAGAGATCGATTGGTCGAGCAGTACTTC	CATSRDRLVEQYF	.	TRBV15	TRBJ2-7	many